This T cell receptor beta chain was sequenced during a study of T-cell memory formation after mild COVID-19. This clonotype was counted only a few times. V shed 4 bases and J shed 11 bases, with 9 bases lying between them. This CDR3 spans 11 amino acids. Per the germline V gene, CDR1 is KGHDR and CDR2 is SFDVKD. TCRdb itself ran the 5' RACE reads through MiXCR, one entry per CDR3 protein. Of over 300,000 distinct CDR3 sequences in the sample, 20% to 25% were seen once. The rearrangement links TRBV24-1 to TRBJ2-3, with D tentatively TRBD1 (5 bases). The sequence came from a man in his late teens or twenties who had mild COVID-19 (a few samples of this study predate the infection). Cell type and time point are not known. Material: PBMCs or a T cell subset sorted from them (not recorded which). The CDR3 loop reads CATSDPTEQYF. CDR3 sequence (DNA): TGTGCCACCAGTGACCCGACAGAGCAGTATTTT.